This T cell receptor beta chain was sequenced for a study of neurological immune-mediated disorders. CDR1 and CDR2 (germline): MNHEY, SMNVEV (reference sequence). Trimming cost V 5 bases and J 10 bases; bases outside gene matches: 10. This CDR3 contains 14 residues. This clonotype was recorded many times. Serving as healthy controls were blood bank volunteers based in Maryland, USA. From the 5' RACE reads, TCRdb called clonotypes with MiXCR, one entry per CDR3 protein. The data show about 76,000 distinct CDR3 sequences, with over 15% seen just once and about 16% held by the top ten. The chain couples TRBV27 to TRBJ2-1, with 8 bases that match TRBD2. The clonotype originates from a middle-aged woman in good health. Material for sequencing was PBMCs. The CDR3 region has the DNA TGTGCCAGCAGTGCAGCGGGGGCCCAGGGGGAGCAGTTCTTC. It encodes CASSAAGAQGEQFF.